Listed below are T cell receptor beta chains from one sample, sequenced in a study of T cells in Graves' hyperthyroidism and ophthalmopathy. In TCRdb, the multiplex PCR reads were re-called with MiXCR into one record per CDR3 protein. The top ten clones hold about 45% of a sample with about 500,000 distinct CDR3 sequences, around 50% of them seen once. The sequencing sample was made of peripheral blood or thyroid tissue (not recorded which). These TCRs come from an adult woman with Graves' disease, either hyperthyroidism or ophthalmopathy (not recorded which). Each CDR3 is given with its conserved first and last residue. A D gene is named only where the DNA matches it firmly. Not every row has a clone size; where given, it reads once, few, many or a size class.

J	D	V	size	CDR3	DNA
TRBJ2-2	-	TRBV10-2	-	CASSDTTNTGELFF	TGCGCTAGCAGTGATACGACGAACACCGGGGAGCTGTTTTTT
TRBJ1-1	-	TRBV10-3	-	CAISQRGAGTEAFF	TGTGCCATCAGCCAGAGGGGGGCGGGCACTGAAGCTTTCTTT
TRBJ2-5	TRBD1	TRBV29-1	-	CSVADRSGGIETQYF	TGCAGCGTTGCGGACAGATCAGGGGGCATTGAGACCCAGTACTTC
TRBJ1-6	-	TRBV20-1	-	CSASDLNNSPLHF	TGCAGTGCTAGCGACCTGAATAATTCACCTCTCCACTTT
TRBJ1-5	TRBD1	TRBV4-1	many	CASSQGGQGIRNQPQHF	TGCGCCAGCAGCCAGGGTGGACAGGGCATACGCAATCAGCCCCAGCATTTT
TRBJ1-1	-	TRBV29-1	-	CSGGHNTEAFF	TGCAGCGGTGGACACAACACTGAAGCTTTCTTT
TRBJ1-3	-	TRBV6-6	many	CASSYSGRGGNTIYF	TGTGCCAGCAGTTACTCCGGTAGGGGAGGAAACACCATATATTTT
TRBJ2-2	TRBD2	TRBV9	-	CASSVALAGRRELFF	TGTGCCAGCAGCGTAGCGTTAGCGGGACGACGGGAGCTGTTTTTT
TRBJ2-5	-	TRBV20-1	-	CSPNPGQTQYF	TGCAGTCCAAACCCCGGACAGACCCAGTACTTC
TRBJ1-5	-	TRBV20-1	many	CSARDSRSNQPQHF	TGCAGTGCTAGAGACTCACGTAGCAATCAGCCCCAGCATTTT
TRBJ2-5	TRBD2	TRBV7-9	many	CASSLGTSQETQYF	TGTGCCAGCAGCTTAGGGACTAGCCAAGAGACCCAGTACTTC
TRBJ2-5	TRBD2	TRBV29-1	-	CSVDPNGGGETQYF	TGCAGCGTTGATCCAAATGGGGGGGGAGAGACCCAGTACTTC
TRBJ1-4	-	TRBV10-3	-	CAISDRGPREKLFF	TGTGCCATCAGTGATCGCGGGCCCCGGGAAAAACTGTTTTTT
TRBJ2-7	TRBD2	TRBV5-8	few	CASSLGGSSGTVSYEQYF	TGTGCCAGCAGCTTGGGGGGAAGTAGCGGGACGGTATCCTACGAGCAGTACTTC
TRBJ2-5	-	TRBV6-4	many	CASSSDSQETQYF	TGTGCCAGCAGCTCGGACAGCCAAGAGACCCAGTACTTC
TRBJ2-7	-	TRBV2	-	CASSEQGLYYEQYF	TGTGCCAGCAGTGAACAGGGACTTTACTACGAGCAGTACTTC
TRBJ1-1	TRBD1	TRBV7-9	-	CASGTGVTEAFF	TGTGCCAGTGGGACAGGGGTCACTGAAGCTTTCTTT
TRBJ1-5	TRBD1	TRBV7-2	few	CASRPGTGGQPQHF	TGTGCCAGCCGACCCGGGACAGGGGGCCAGCCCCAGCATTTT
TRBJ1-5	-	TRBV14	-	CASSQGWEQPQHF	TGTGCCAGCAGCCAGGGGTGGGAACAGCCCCAGCATTTT
TRBJ2-5	TRBD2	TRBV11-2	few	CASDKGGQETQYF	TGTGCCAGCGACAAGGGAGGGCAAGAGACCCAGTACTTC
TRBJ2-7	-	TRBV7-9	-	CANSLRDSHYEQYF	TGTGCCAACAGCCTGCGGGACTCCCACTACGAGCAGTACTTC
TRBJ1-1	-	TRBV19	-	CASRTSGVNTEAFF	TGTGCCAGTAGGACTAGCGGGGTGAACACTGAAGCTTTCTTT
TRBJ1-6	-	TRBV11-1	-	CASSLGEGYNSPLHF	TGTGCCAGCAGCTTAGGCGAGGGGTATAATTCACCCCTCCACTTT
TRBJ1-4	-	TRBV20-1	-	CSARTEGF	TGCAGTGCTCGGACGGAGGGGTTT
TRBJ1-3	-	TRBV11-2	many	CASSFQTASGNTIYF	TGTGCCAGCAGCTTTCAGACAGCCTCTGGAAACACCATATATTTT
TRBJ2-2	TRBD2	TRBV12-3/TRBV12-4	-	CASSFASGITGELFF	TGTGCCAGCAGTTTTGCTAGCGGGATCACCGGGGAGCTGTTTTTT
TRBJ2-2	-	TRBV12-3/TRBV12-4	few	CASSYFTGELFF	TGTGCCAGCAGCTATTTCACCGGGGAGCTGTTTTTT
TRBJ2-7	-	TRBV3-1	many	CASSHSAGSYEQYF	TGTGCCAGCAGCCACAGCGCTGGATCCTACGAGCAGTACTTC
TRBJ2-5	TRBD2	TRBV25-1	-	CAGIPTSAGETQYF	TGTGCCGGCATCCCCACTAGCGCGGGAGAGACCCAGTACTTC
TRBJ2-5	TRBD2	TRBV27	few	CASMTSGRSETQYF	TGTGCCAGCATGACTAGCGGGAGATCGGAGACCCAGTACTTC
TRBJ2-7	-	TRBV11-2	many	CASRRDREDF	TGTGCCAGCAGACGTGACAGGGAGGACTTC
TRBJ2-1	TRBD1	TRBV7-9	-	CASSLGQGIYNEQFF	TGTGCCAGCAGCTTAGGACAGGGGATATACAATGAGCAGTTCTTC
TRBJ1-1	TRBD1	TRBV2	-	CAISGTGGAEAFF	TGTGCCATCTCTGGGACAGGGGGCGCTGAAGCTTTCTTT
TRBJ1-5	-	TRBV2	many	CASSDRGRNSNQPQHF	TGTGCCAGCAGTGACCGGGGACGGAATAGCAATCAGCCCCAGCATTTT
TRBJ1-1	-	TRBV2	many	CASSERGIEAFF	TGTGCCAGCAGCGAACGGGGAATAGAAGCTTTCTTT
TRBJ1-2	-	TRBV7-9	few	CASTLAGNYGYTF	TGTGCCAGCACCCTCGCGGGGAACTATGGCTACACCTTC
TRBJ1-2	-	TRBV29-1	-	CSVDRLGYTF	TGCAGCGTGGATCGGTTGGGGTACACCTTC
TRBJ1-1	-	TRBV11-2	-	CASSLGNTGNTEAFF	TGTGCCAGCAGCTTAGGAAATACAGGGAACACTGAAGCTTTCTTT
TRBJ1-1	-	TRBV5-1	-	CASSRDGNTEAFF	TGCGCCAGCAGCCGAGATGGGAACACTGAAGCTTTCTTT
TRBJ2-7	TRBD1	TRBV6-5	-	CASSVRQGNEQYF	TGTGCCAGCAGTGTAAGACAGGGTAACGAGCAGTACTTC
TRBJ2-2	-	TRBV29-1	-	CSLKGNTGELFF	TGCAGCTTAAAGGGGAACACCGGGGAGCTGTTTTTT
TRBJ1-2	-	TRBV20-1	many	CSARDPGSPYGYTF	TGCAGTGCTAGAGATCCGGGCTCCCCCTATGGCTACACCTTC
TRBJ2-1	-	TRBV7-2	-	CASSLSKGDYYEQFF	TGTGCCAGCAGCTTATCCAAGGGGGACTACTATGAGCAGTTCTTC
TRBJ2-1	TRBD2	TRBV24-1	once	CATSDSIAGGKVNEQFF	TGTGCCACCAGTGATTCGATAGCGGGAGGAAAGGTCAATGAGCAGTTCTTC
TRBJ2-7	-	TRBV7-9	-	CASSWEQAAEQYF	TGTGCCAGCAGCTGGGAACAGGCTGCGGAGCAGTACTTC
TRBJ1-6	-	TRBV7-3	many	CASSLTGRGTLHF	TGTGCCAGCAGCTTAACGGGGCGGGGAACCCTCCACTTT
TRBJ1-5	TRBD1	TRBV10-3	-	CAIGGQRETQHF	TGTGCCATCGGGGGACAGCGGGAGACCCAGCATTTT
TRBJ1-6	TRBD1	TRBV20-1	-	CSARGGQGAYSPLHF	TGCAGTGCTAGAGGCGGACAGGGAGCCTATTCACCCCTCCACTTT
TRBJ2-2	TRBD1	TRBV7-6	once	CASSPRQGASTGELFF	TGTGCCAGCAGCCCTCGACAGGGGGCGAGCACCGGGGAGCTGTTTTTT
TRBJ2-7	TRBD2	TRBV29-1	-	CSVEGGSGTYEQYF	TGCAGCGTTGAAGGTGGTAGCGGGACTTACGAGCAGTACTTC
TRBJ1-6	-	TRBV7-9	-	CASSLVGTAAFVSPLHF	TGTGCCAGCAGCTTAGTAGGGACTGCGGCCTTTGTTTCACCCCTCCACTTT
TRBJ2-5	TRBD1	TRBV24-1	many	CATRPGTGGGETQYF	TGTGCCACTCGACCCGGGACAGGGGGAGGTGAGACCCAGTACTTC
TRBJ2-7	TRBD1	TRBV5-1	many	CASSRTGQGKTYEQYF	TGCGCCAGCAGCCGCACCGGACAGGGGAAAACCTACGAGCAGTACTTC